The source of this T cell receptor (beta chain) is a study of graft-versus-host responses after intestinal transplantation. Study at large: Each recipient received a multivisceral, liver-intestinal, or isolated intestinal graft. Tacrolimus and steroids were given for around 3 years to all recipients after anti-thymocyte globulin induction.

Only in-frame clones appear in the TCRdb table, and some are missing; sequencing was by immunoSEQ multiplex PCR. The sample holds tens of thousands of clones, 90% seen once. This clone was observed a single time. No antigen is known for it. Whole-study results and caveats: Among circulating GvH clones, peak levels were associated with early post-transplant declines in HvG clones.

The CDR3 is made up of 14 amino acids. CDR1 and CDR2 (germline): MNHEY, SVGAGI. V was pared by 6 bases and J by 5 bases, with 8 bases of the junction left unmatched. The rearrangement links TRBV6-5 to TRBJ1-1, with 8 bases lining up with TRBD1. Sequences were derived from unstimulated CD8+ T cells sorted from spleen or lymph node cells, sampled before intestinal transplant. The sequence derives from a human donor who received an intestinal transplant. The CDR3 loop reads CASSPDRGRTEAFF. The CDR3 nucleotides are TGTGCCAGCAGCCCAGACAGGGGTCGGACTGAAGCTTTCTTT.